Below are 10 T cell receptor beta chains sequenced from a single sample in a study of Ad26.COV2.S vaccination and SARS-CoV-2 variants. Measured with immunoSEQ multiplex PCR; TCRdb has only the in-frame clones, and not every one. This sample has about 680,000 clones, with 80% to 90% found just once. Treatment in this sample: approximately 18 received Ad26.COV2.S at low or high dose, single or two shots; 5 received placebo; per-sample allocation not given. Vaccine and placebo recipients were sampled on day 63 after the first injection. Source: peripheral blood, taken in a trial of Ad26.COV2.S vaccine versus placebo. Every receptor here comes from a person aged 18-60 years who received the Ad26.COV2.S COVID-19 vaccine or a placebo.

The genes are TRBV19 and TRBJ2-2, with 9 bases fitting TRBD1. Trimming removed 5 bases from V and 4 bases from J; junction bases left unmatched: 14. There are 18 residues in the CDR3. Germline CDR1 and CDR2: LNHDA and SQIVND (reference sequence). The CDR3 here is CASSGDRAPLWGTGELFF. The CDR3 coding sequence is TGTGCCAGTAGTGGGGACAGGGCCCCATTATGGGGCACCGGGGAGCTGTTTTTT.

In this sample, this clone turned up once. The chain combines TRBV6-5 with TRBJ2-7; 8 bases map to TRBD1. The V segment lost 6 bases and the J segment 6 bases; nucleotides outside the gene matches: 4. Germline V CDR1 and CDR2: MNHEY, SVGAGI. This CDR3 has 12 residues. The CDR3 loop is CASSVDRVEQYF. The CDR3 bases are TGTGCCAGCAGCGTGGACAGGGTCGAGCAGTACTTC.

The genes are TRBV6-6 and TRBJ2-2; D is unresolved. This CDR3 is built from 16 residues. CDR1 is MNHNY and CDR2 is SVGAGI in the germline V gene (reference sequence). V lost 8 bases, J lost 1 base, and 17 bases lay in between. CDR3 DNA sequence: TGTGCCAGCCACACTGCCCTCCCCGGGAACACCGGGGAGCTGTTTTTT. Amino acid sequence: CASHTALPGNTGELFF.

This chain links TRBV7-9 with TRBJ2-5; 7 bases line up with TRBD2. Germline lookup yields CDR1 SEHNR and CDR2 FQNEAQ (reference sequence). CDR3 length equals 14 residues. V shed 5 bases, J shed 9 bases, and the junction held 12 bases outside the gene matches. DNA of the CDR3: TGTGCCAGCAGCCCATGGACTAGGTCCGGGCCCCAGTACTTC. Translation gives CASSPWTRSGPQYF.

The chain employs TRBV6-4 and TRBJ1-6; no clear D. This CDR3 has 13 amino acids. Trimming cost V 3 bases and J 7 bases, with 7 bases left between them. CDR1 and CDR2 (germline): MRHNA, SNTAGT. CDR3 amino acids: CASSDTGNSPLHF. The CDR3 DNA is TGTGCCAGCAGTGATACGGGGAATTCACCCCTCCACTTT.

The V and J genes are TRBV19 and TRBJ1-4; D gene uncertain. V was cut by 1 base and J by 7 bases, with 13 bases left in between. Per germline, CDR1 LNHDA and CDR2 SQIVND (reference sequence). The CDR3 loop spans 15 amino acids. For the CDR3, the DNA is TGTGCCAGTAGTATAGCCCACGAGGGCTTTGAAAAACTGTTTTTT. Translated: CASSIAHEGFEKLFF.

V usage is TRBV11-2 and J usage is TRBJ1-6; weak D call: TRBD1 (6 bases). This CDR3 region has 15 residues. CDR1 SGHAT and CDR2 FQNNGV come from the germline V gene. V lost 5 bases and J lost 7, with 15 bases in between. This chain's CDR3 is CASSIGQSRNSPLHF. Written as DNA, the CDR3 is TGTGCCAGCAGCATAGGACAGTCCCGAAATTCACCCCTCCACTTT.

In regard to this clone: Other DNA sequences in this specimen translate into the identical CDR3. The rearrangement uses TRBV9 and TRBJ2-3; tentatively, D is TRBD2 (5 bases). The CDR3 totals 12 residues. V lost 0 bases to trimming and J lost 6 bases, with 5 bases between them. In germline, CDR1 is SGDLS, CDR2 YYNGEE. The CDR3 bases are TGTGCCAGCAGCGTAGCGGGGGATACGCAGTATTTT. It translates to CASSVAGDTQYF.

The V gene is TRBV27, the J gene TRBJ2-5; the match to TRBD2 covers 11 bases. CDR1 and CDR2 from the germline V gene are MNHEY and SMNVEV (reference sequence). This CDR3 has 15 amino acids. J lost 4 bases, V lost 3 bases, and 4 bases had no gene match. The CDR3 DNA reads as TGTGCCAGCAGTTTGGGACTAGCGGCTCGAGAGACCCAGTACTTC. Amino acids: CASSLGLAARETQYF.

The rearrangement uses TRBV5-1 and TRBJ2-7, with TRBD1 as a possible D gene (5 bases). In germline, CDR1 is SGHRS, CDR2 YFSETQ. Trimming stripped 0 bases from V and 0 bases from J, with 10 bases between. CDR3 length: 15 amino acids. CDR3 loop: CASSLAVGPSYEQYF. DNA for the CDR3: TGCGCCAGCAGCTTGGCTGTGGGGCCCTCCTACGAGCAGTACTTC.